This TCR beta chain was identified in a study of technical replicates of blood from a handful of donors. As to this clone: Germline and junction disagree at one end, which may indicate a read error.

Assay used: immunoSEQ multiplex PCR; TCRdb lists only in-frame clones, some missing. The table includes 80,000 to 95,000 clones, about 96% detected once. The CDR3 length is 11 residues. Germline loops: CDR1 SQVTM, CDR2 ANQGSEA. The rearrangement uses TRBV29-1 and TRBJ2-1; D unresolved. The receptor was derived from a human donor in good health. Sequenced material: T cells isolated from PBMCs. The CDR3 is CSFDTYNEQFF. The CDR3 nucleotides are TGCAGCTTTGACACCTACAATGAGCAGTTCTTC.